The rows below give T cell receptor beta chains drawn from one sample of a study of blood T cell repertoires in COVID-19. The table came from immunoSEQ multiplex PCR; TCRdb's copy has only in-frame clones and leaves some out. The profile shows approximately 270,000 clones, about 85% of them singletons. The sequenced sample consisted of peripheral blood. All receptors derive from a human donor with COVID-19, enrolled during active disease. The donor label of this sample is uncertain. CDR3s include the opening cysteine and the closing phenylalanine or tryptophan. Fields, in order: D gene, V gene, J gene, clone size, CDR3 DNA, CDR3 protein. A D gene is named only where the DNA matches it firmly. The listing skips clone size in some rows; elsewhere it reads once, few, many or a size class.

d_gene: TRBD2; v_gene: TRBV3-1/TRBV3-2; j_gene: TRBJ2-1; abundance: once; CDR3nt: TGTGCCAGCTCCGAGGGGGGACTAGCGGGACGGAGCTCCTACAATGAGCAGTTCTTC; CDR3aa: CASSEGGLAGRSSYNEQFF
d_gene: -; v_gene: TRBV7-2; j_gene: TRBJ2-7; abundance: -; CDR3nt: TGTGCCAGCAGCTTAGGGGGTGGAGCGGCAAACTACGAGCAGTACTTC; CDR3aa: CASSLGGGAANYEQYF
d_gene: TRBD1; v_gene: TRBV23-1; j_gene: TRBJ1-6; abundance: -; CDR3nt: TGCGCCAGCAGTCAATCCCGGACAGGGTGTAATTCACCCCTCCACTTT; CDR3aa: CASSQSRTGCNSPLHF
d_gene: -; v_gene: TRBV5-6; j_gene: TRBJ1-2; abundance: -; CDR3nt: TGTGCCAGCAGCTTGATGAGGACTATGGGCTACACCTTC; CDR3aa: CASSLMRTMGYTF
d_gene: TRBD2; v_gene: TRBV13; j_gene: TRBJ2-3; abundance: -; CDR3nt: TGTGCCAGCAGCCAGCGTAGACTAGCGGGAGGGCCGTGGAAGCCAGATACGCAGTATTTT; CDR3aa: CASSQRRLAGGPWKPDTQYF
d_gene: -; v_gene: TRBV28; j_gene: TRBJ1-1; abundance: -; CDR3nt: TGTGCCAGCAGTTCCCAACAGGAGACTGAAGCTTTCTTT; CDR3aa: CASSSQQETEAFF
d_gene: -; v_gene: TRBV6-5; j_gene: TRBJ2-4; abundance: -; CDR3nt: TGTGCCAGCAGTTCCCTAGGAGGCATTCAGTACTTC; CDR3aa: CASSSLGGIQYF
d_gene: TRBD2; v_gene: TRBV7-9; j_gene: TRBJ2-1; abundance: once; CDR3nt: TGTGCCAGCAGCTTACTGGGACTAGCGGGAGAGCAGTTCTTC; CDR3aa: CASSLLGLAGEQFF
d_gene: -; v_gene: TRBV28; j_gene: TRBJ2-4; abundance: -; CDR3nt: TGTGCCAGCAGTTTTAGACAGTCCAAAAACATTCAGTACTTC; CDR3aa: CASSFRQSKNIQYF
d_gene: TRBD1; v_gene: TRBV6-5; j_gene: TRBJ2-1; abundance: once; CDR3nt: TGTGCCAGCAGGAAGTCCCGGGACAGAGACAATGAGCAGTTCTTC; CDR3aa: CASRKSRDRDNEQFF
d_gene: -; v_gene: TRBV19; j_gene: TRBJ2-7; abundance: -; CDR3nt: TGTGCCAGTAGTATGGATGGAGGGAACCCCTACGAGCAGTACTTC; CDR3aa: CASSMDGGNPYEQYF